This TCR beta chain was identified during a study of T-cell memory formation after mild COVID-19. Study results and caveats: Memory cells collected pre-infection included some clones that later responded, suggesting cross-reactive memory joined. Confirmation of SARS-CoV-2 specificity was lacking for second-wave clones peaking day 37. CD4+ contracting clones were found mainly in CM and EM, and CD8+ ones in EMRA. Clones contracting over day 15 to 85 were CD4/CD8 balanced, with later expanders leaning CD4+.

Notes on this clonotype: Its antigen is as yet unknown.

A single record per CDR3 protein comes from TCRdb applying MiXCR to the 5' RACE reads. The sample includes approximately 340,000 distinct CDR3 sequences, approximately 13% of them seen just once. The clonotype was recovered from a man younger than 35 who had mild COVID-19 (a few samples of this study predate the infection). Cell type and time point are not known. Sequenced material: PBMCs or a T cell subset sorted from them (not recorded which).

This CDR3 reads CASSSGTSGEETQYF. For the CDR3, the DNA is TGTGCCAGCAGCTCCGGGACTAGCGGGGAAGAGACCCAGTACTTC. This chain connects TRBV11-2 to TRBJ2-5, with 13 bases matching TRBD2. The V gene's germline CDR1 is SGHAT and CDR2 FQNNGV. This CDR3 region has 15 residues. V dropped 4 bases and J dropped 3; count of bases not matched to a gene: 2.